Below, 18 T cell receptor beta chains from the same sample are listed, as sequenced in a study of blood T cell repertoires in COVID-19. The data were produced by immunoSEQ multiplex PCR, yet TCRdb's version contains in-frame clones alone and is incomplete. The table includes 150,000 to 200,000 clones, 84% detected once. Sample: PBMCs or T cells enriched from blood (not recorded which). The receptor set was obtained from a woman aged 45-65 years who had recovered from COVID-19.

V is TRBV10-3 and J is TRBJ1-1; tentative D call: TRBD1 (6 bases). The germline V and J ends were trimmed by 8 bases and 1 base, with 11 bases remaining between them. This CDR3 region has 13 residues. From germline, CDR1 is ENHRY and CDR2 SYGVKD. For the CDR3, the DNA is TGTGCCATCGCAGGGGCCTGGAACACTGAAGCTTTCTTT. This sequence encodes CAIAGAWNTEAFF.

The chain joins TRBV19 to TRBJ1-4; 11 nucleotides agree with TRBD1. The germline gives CDR1 LNHDA, CDR2 SQIVND (reference sequence). The CDR3 spans 13 residues. J was trimmed by 7 bases and V by 8 bases; bases with no gene match: 3. CDR3: CASSGTGGEKLFF. The DNA for the CDR3 is TGTGCCAGTTCCGGGACAGGGGGTGAAAAACTGTTTTTT. The full variable domain, completed using reference TRBV19 and TRBJ1-4, is DGGITQSPKYLFRKEGQNVTLSCEQNLNHDAMYWYRQDPGQGLRLIYYSQIVNDFQKGDIAEGYSVSREKKESFPLTVTSAQKNPTAFYLCASSGTGGEKLFFGSGTQLSVL.

This chain connects TRBV13 to TRBJ1-5; TRBD1 aligns across 7 bases. The V segment lost 4 bases and the J segment 4 bases; nucleotides outside the gene matches: 7. Germline CDR1 is PRHDT and CDR2 is FYEKMQ (reference sequence). The CDR3 has 15 amino acids. The CDR3 region has the DNA TGTGCCAGCAGCTCAGGACAGGACCTAAATCAGCCCCAGCATTTT. It is translated as CASSSGQDLNQPQHF.

The chain links TRBV19 to TRBJ1-5; 9 bases match TRBD1. The germline V gene encodes CDR1 LNHDA and CDR2 SQIVND (reference sequence). This CDR3 has 16 residues. After removal of 6 bases from V and 7 bases from J, the junction contained 13 bases not matched to a gene. CDR3 nucleotides: TGTGCCAGTAGACCCGCAGGGCCTGGACAGGGGCAGCCCCAGCATTTT. Its protein is CASRPAGPGQGQPQHF. Based on the CDR3 plus reference TRBV19 and TRBJ1-5, the full variable domain is DGGITQSPKYLFRKEGQNVTLSCEQNLNHDAMYWYRQDPGQGLRLIYYSQIVNDFQKGDIAEGYSVSREKKESFPLTVTSAQKNPTAFYLCASRPAGPGQGQPQHFGDGTRLSIL.

CDR3 region: CASSQELNQPQHF. CDR3 DNA: TGCGCCAGCAGCCAAGAGTTAAATCAGCCCCAGCATTTT. The gene calls are TRBV4-3 and TRBJ1-5; no reliable D call. The CDR3 loop spans 13 amino acids. Germline V gene sequence: CDR1 LGHNA, CDR2 YSLEER. Trimming pared 0 bases from V and 4 bases from J, leaving 4 bases between.

The chain couples TRBV11-2 to TRBJ1-1; tentatively, D is TRBD1 (5 bases). The CDR3 extends over 14 amino acids. From germline, CDR1 is SGHAT and CDR2 FQNNGV. Trimming shortened V by 3 bases and J by 5 bases, and 13 bases separated the two germline ends. The CDR3 DNA reads as TGTGCCAGCAGCTTGGGGCTAGGGAATACTGAAGCTTTCTTT. Translation: CASSLGLGNTEAFF.

This clone was seen just once. V is TRBV27 and J is TRBJ1-1; D not resolved. Trimming cost V 7 bases and J 9 bases, with 21 bases left between them. The CDR3 extends over 14 amino acids. Germline CDR1 and CDR2: MNHEY and SMNVEV (reference sequence). CDR3 loop: CASKGLVTTLKAFF. CDR3 nucleotides: TGTGCCAGCAAAGGACTGGTGACAACACTGAAAGCTTTCTTT.

This clone has a single count. The chain is built from TRBV10-3 and TRBJ2-5; TRBD2 agrees at 11 bases. From germline, CDR1 is ENHRY and CDR2 SYGVKD. V gave up 4 bases and J gave up 1 base; unmatched junction bases: 5. CDR3 length: 16 amino acids. The CDR3 is CAISAGLAGGQETQYF. DNA for the CDR3: TGTGCCATCAGTGCGGGTCTAGCGGGAGGCCAAGAGACCCAGTACTTC.

The J gene is TRBJ2-5, the V gene TRBV29-1; a possible D gene is TRBD2 (6 bases). V was trimmed by 5 bases and J by 2 bases, leaving 12 bases between them. This CDR3 is 13 amino acids long. Germline assignment: CDR1 SQVTM and CDR2 ANQGSEA. CDR3 coding DNA: TGCAGCGTTAATGGAGGGCGTCAAGAGACCCAGTACTTC. It yields the protein CSVNGGRQETQYF.

The chain employs TRBV18 and TRBJ2-2, with 10 bases fitting TRBD2. Per germline, CDR1 KGHSH and CDR2 LQKENI. V was pared by 8 bases and J by 4 bases, with 1 base of the junction left unmatched. This CDR3 is 13 amino acids long. In nucleotides, the CDR3 is TGTGCCAGCCTAGCGGGGGTCACCGGGGAGCTGTTTTTT. Its translation is CASLAGVTGELFF.

This rearrangement joins TRBV5-1 to TRBJ1-1, with D tentatively TRBD1 (5 bases). This CDR3 has 15 amino acids. The V gene's germline CDR1 is SGHRS and CDR2 YFSETQ. Trimming took off 0 bases at V and 10 bases at J, with 19 bases between the two ends. The CDR3 DNA sequence: TGCGCCAGCAGCTTGGACAGGCCAGACGTCTTGGTAGCTTTCTTT. This sequence encodes CASSLDRPDVLVAFF. Variable domain in full (rest from reference TRBV5-1 and TRBJ1-1): KAGVTQTPRYLIKTRGQQVTLSCSPISGHRSVSWYQQTPGQGLQFLFEYFSETQRNKGNFPGRFSGRQFSNSRSEMNVSTLELGDSALYLCASSLDRPDVLVAFFGQGTRLTVV.

The rearrangement joins TRBV28 to TRBJ1-4; D is unclear. Germline CDR1 reads MDHEN; CDR2 reads SYDVKM. CDR3 length: 14 residues. V shed 3 bases and J shed 5 bases, with 10 bases lying between them. The DNA for the CDR3 is TGTGCCAGCAGTTTGGGCAGGCTGAATGAAAAACTGTTTTTT. It translates to CASSLGRLNEKLFF.

Only a few counts were recorded for this clone. V usage is TRBV28 and J usage is TRBJ1-5; no definite D call. Germline assignment: CDR1 MDHEN and CDR2 SYDVKM. This CDR3 is 14 amino acids long. V was shortened by 3 bases and J by 2 bases, with 8 bases between the two germline ends. Written as DNA, the CDR3 is TGTGCCAGCAGTTTGACGAGGGGCAATCAGCCCCAGCATTTT. As protein: CASSLTRGNQPQHF. The full variable domain, its missing parts supplied by reference TRBV28 and TRBJ1-5, is DVKVTQSSRYLVKRTGEKVFLECVQDMDHENMFWYRQDPGLGLRLIYFSYDVKMKEKGDIPEGYSVSREKKERFSLILESASTNQTSMYLCASSLTRGNQPQHFGDGTRLSIL.

V usage is TRBV5-5 and J usage is TRBJ2-5; D is unresolved. The CDR3 consists of 12 residues. The germline gives CDR1 SGHKS, CDR2 YYEKEE (reference sequence). Trimming pared 6 bases from V and 7 bases from J, leaving 13 bases between. CDR3 sequence (DNA): TGTGCCAGCACGAGTGAACCGGGGACCCAGTACTTC. It translates to CASTSEPGTQYF.

The V gene is TRBV5-1, the J gene TRBJ2-5, with a tentative D call TRBD1 (5 bases). The CDR3 sequence is 13 residues long. V gave up 4 bases and J gave up 5 bases, with 12 bases separating them. Germline loops: CDR1 SGHRS, CDR2 YFSETQ. The CDR3 sequence: CASSLKGPETQYF. DNA of the CDR3: TGCGCCAGCAGCCTTAAGGGGCCGGAGACCCAGTACTTC. Full variable domain (remainder filled in from reference TRBV5-1 and TRBJ2-5): KAGVTQTPRYLIKTRGQQVTLSCSPISGHRSVSWYQQTPGQGLQFLFEYFSETQRNKGNFPGRFSGRQFSNSRSEMNVSTLELGDSALYLCASSLKGPETQYFGPGTRLLVL.

The chain uses TRBV19 and TRBJ2-5; 10 positions agree with TRBD2. Germline values: CDR1 LNHDA, CDR2 SQIVND (reference sequence). J was trimmed by 1 base and V by 1 base; bases with no gene match: 6. This CDR3 contains 17 residues. The CDR3, as DNA: TGTGCCAGTAGTATAGTTAAGCGGGGGGGCACCCAAGAGACCCAGTACTTC. It codes for CASSIVKRGGTQETQYF.

J is TRBJ2-1 and V is TRBV2; D gene uncertain. The length of the CDR3 is 14 residues. In germline, CDR1 is SNHLY, CDR2 FYNNEI. V lost 1 base, J lost 3 bases, and 7 bases lay in between. CDR3 loop: CASSEDPDYNEQFF. Written as DNA, the CDR3 is TGTGCCAGCAGTGAAGATCCAGACTACAATGAGCAGTTCTTC.

The genes are TRBV9 and TRBJ2-3; the D gene is possibly TRBD2 (5 bases). Germline-derived CDR1 and CDR2 are SGDLS and YYNGEE. This CDR3 contains 15 residues. The V end lost 1 base, the J end lost 2 bases, and 11 bases lay between the germline ends. Here the CDR3 reads CASSVSASPTDTQYF. CDR3 DNA sequence: TGTGCCAGCAGCGTATCGGCTAGCCCCACAGATACGCAGTATTTT.